What follows are 26 T cell receptor beta chains derived from one specimen sequenced in a study of identical twins. TCRdb recomputed calls from the 5' RACE reads with MiXCR, one row per CDR3 protein. This sample has a few hundred thousand distinct CDR3 sequences, with less than 20% found just once. What was sequenced was naive T cells sorted from blood. These receptors were collected from a man between 45 and 60 years old in good health.

This clonotype was detected only a few times. CDR3 DNA: TGTGCCAGCAGCCAGAACAGGGGGGAAAAACTGTTTTTT. This encodes CASSQNRGEKLFF. The chain links TRBV3-1 to TRBJ1-4; TRBD1 matches 8 bases. V dropped 3 bases and J dropped 8; count of bases not matched to a gene: 2. CDR1 LGHDT and CDR2 YNNKEL come from the germline V gene (reference sequence). CDR3 length: 13 amino acids.

This chain links TRBV20-1 with TRBJ1-5; a weak D match, TRBD1 (6 bases). Germline V gene sequence: CDR1 DFQATT, CDR2 SNEGSKA (reference sequence). Trimming left V 3 bases short and J 2 bases short, with 11 bases between. There are 14 residues in the CDR3. The CDR3 nucleotides read TGCAGTGCTAGTGCAGGGGTTGGCAATCAGCCCCAGCATTTT. Residues: CSASAGVGNQPQHF.

V is TRBV28 and J is TRBJ2-3; D is perhaps TRBD1 (6 bases). The CDR3 runs 15 residues. Deletions cut 3 bases from V and 4 bases from J, with 14 bases between. Germline V gives CDR1 MDHEN, CDR2 SYDVKM. CDR3 sequence (DNA): TGTGCCAGCAGTTTTAATGCAGGGGTTGCAGATACGCAGTATTTT. Translating gives CASSFNAGVADTQYF.

On this clonotype: Being one base from a much bigger clone, this may be a read error. The rearrangement joins TRBV12-3 or TRBV12-4 to TRBJ2-2; D is perhaps TRBD1 or TRBD2 (5 bases each). The CDR3 length is 15 residues. CDR3 protein: CASTRQRRNTGELVF. The CDR3 DNA follows: TGTGCCAGCACCCGACAGAGACGTAACACCGGGGAGCTGGTTTTT.

There are a few counts of this clonotype. The chain links TRBV20-1 to TRBJ2-3; maybe TRBD2 (5 bases). Per germline, CDR1 DFQATT and CDR2 SNEGSKA (reference sequence). The V end lost 0 bases, the J end lost 2 bases, and 12 bases lay between the germline ends. The length of the CDR3 is 15 residues. The CDR3, as DNA: TGCAGTGCTAGAGAGAGCCGGGGATCCACAGATACGCAGTATTTT. Encoded protein: CSARESRGSTDTQYF.

CDR3 sequence: CASSETGTAATKNIQYF. Here the CDR3 DNA reads TGTGCCAGCAGTGAAACCGGGACAGCCGCCACCAAAAACATTCAGTACTTC. The rearrangement links TRBV25-1 to TRBJ2-4; 7 bases match TRBD1. The V gene's germline CDR1 is MGHDK and CDR2 SYGVNS. The CDR3 spans 17 residues. V shed 2 bases, J shed 2 bases, and the junction held 9 bases outside the gene matches.

This clonotype was detected many times. V usage is TRBV29-1 and J usage is TRBJ2-7; tentatively, D is TRBD1 or TRBD2 (6 bases each). This CDR3 is 13 amino acids long. The germline gives CDR1 SQVTM, CDR2 ANQGSEA. Trimming cost V 5 bases and J 3 bases, with 14 bases left between them. Here the CDR3 reads CSVQWGAHYEQYF. The CDR3 DNA reads TGCAGCGTTCAGTGGGGGGCACACTACGAGCAGTACTTC.

The sample holds many counts of this clonotype. The V and J genes are TRBV5-1 and TRBJ2-2, with 8 bases matching TRBD1. The junction had 16 bases not matched to a gene; V was cut back by 3 bases and J by 0 bases. Germline CDR1 reads SGHRS; CDR2 reads YFSETQ. The CDR3 consists of 20 residues. The CDR3 DNA reads as TGCGCCAGCAGCTCAGGCCGGTGGCAGGGGGCGTTCGCGAACACCGGGGAGCTGTTTTTT. Residues: CASSSGRWQGAFANTGELFF.

The chain couples TRBV12-3 or TRBV12-4 to TRBJ2-5; perhaps TRBD2 as D (7 bases). This CDR3 is built from 14 residues. Trimming cost V 7 bases and J 5 bases, with 17 bases left between them. The CDR3 DNA is TGTGCCAGCACTAAACCGGGGGGCCGGGAGACCCAGTACTTC. Amino acids: CASTKPGGRETQYF.

This clonotype was recorded many times. The gene calls are TRBV5-1 and TRBJ2-7; TRBD1 aligns across 10 bases. The CDR3 is 17 residues long. Germline V gene sequence: CDR1 SGHRS, CDR2 YFSETQ. V gave up 4 bases and J gave up 0 bases; unmatched junction bases: 10. In DNA form, the CDR3 reads TGCGCCAGCAGCCAGGAACCGGGACAGGGGCCCTCCTACGAGCAGTACTTC. It specifies CASSQEPGQGPSYEQYF.

The chain is built from TRBV19 and TRBJ2-7, with a tentative D call TRBD1 (5 bases). The V end lost 3 bases, the J end lost 3 bases, and 12 bases lay between the germline ends. The CDR3 extends over 14 amino acids. Germline V CDR1 and CDR2: LNHDA, SQIVND (reference sequence). The CDR3 sequence is CASSMQGRNYEQYF. As DNA, the CDR3 is TGTGCCAGTAGTATGCAGGGAAGAAACTACGAGCAGTACTTC.

This clonotype came up a few times. The chain employs TRBV5-1 and TRBJ2-1, with 8 bases identical to TRBD2. The CDR3 extends over 19 amino acids. The V gene's germline CDR1 is SGHRS and CDR2 YFSETQ. V gave up 0 bases and J gave up 0 bases; unmatched junction bases: 11. CDR3 loop: CASSLASRTSRGSYNEQFF. The CDR3 DNA is TGCGCCAGCAGCTTGGCGTCACGGACTAGCAGGGGCTCCTACAATGAGCAGTTCTTC. Complete variable domain (other parts from reference TRBV5-1 and TRBJ2-1): KAGVTQTPRYLIKTRGQQVTLSCSPISGHRSVSWYQQTPGQGLQFLFEYFSETQRNKGNFPGRFSGRQFSNSRSEMNVSTLELGDSALYLCASSLASRTSRGSYNEQFFGPGTRLTVL.

The chain carries TRBV10-3 and TRBJ2-6, with 8 bases matching TRBD1. J was trimmed by 1 base and V by 9 bases; bases with no gene match: 8. The germline V gene has CDR1 ENHRY and CDR2 SYGVKD. This CDR3 has 16 residues. CDR3 sequence: CAISRGLVSGANVLTF. The CDR3 DNA sequence: TGTGCCATTTCCAGGGGGCTAGTTTCTGGGGCCAACGTCCTGACTTTC.

J is TRBJ2-3 and V is TRBV18; TRBD2 matches at 7 bases. The trim removed 6 bases at V and 0 bases at J, leaving 9 bases unmatched. The CDR3 covers 16 residues. Germline V lookup: CDR1 KGHSH, CDR2 LQKENI. CDR3 sequence: CASSAGGRGSTDTQYF. The CDR3 coding sequence is TGTGCCAGCTCCGCAGGCGGGAGAGGTAGCACAGATACGCAGTATTTT.

There are many counts of this clonotype. The genes are TRBV4-1 and TRBJ1-5; D is undetermined. Germline V gene sequence: CDR1 MGHRA, CDR2 YSYEKL. There are 13 residues in the CDR3. Trimming cost V 4 bases and J 9 bases, with 13 bases left between them. CDR3 sequence (DNA): TGCGCCAGCAGCCCTGACCCCCGGCGGCCCCAGCATTTT. As protein: CASSPDPRRPQHF.

This clonotype was detected only a few times. The V gene is TRBV5-1, the J gene TRBJ2-4; unclear D gene. Germline assignment: CDR1 SGHRS and CDR2 YFSETQ. V was clipped by 2 bases and J by 8 bases, with 5 bases between them. This CDR3 is 11 amino acids long. The CDR3 sequence: CASSFRDIQYF. The CDR3 coding sequence is TGCGCCAGCAGCTTTCGGGACATTCAGTACTTC. Based on the CDR3 plus reference TRBV5-1 and TRBJ2-4, the full variable domain is KAGVTQTPRYLIKTRGQQVTLSCSPISGHRSVSWYQQTPGQGLQFLFEYFSETQRNKGNFPGRFSGRQFSNSRSEMNVSTLELGDSALYLCASSFRDIQYFGAGTRLSVL.

J is TRBJ2-1 and V is TRBV7-2; D unclear. Germline CDR1 SGHTA, CDR2 FQGNSA. Trimming removed 0 bases from V and 9 bases from J, with 9 bases in between. The CDR3 sequence is 13 residues long. The CDR3 coding sequence is TGTGCCAGCAGCTTAGCTATGTACGGTGAGCAGTTCTTC. This gives the protein CASSLAMYGEQFF.

J is TRBJ2-3 and V is TRBV20-1; 8 bases align to TRBD1. CDR3 size: 15 residues. V lost 7 bases, J lost 1 base, and 10 bases stayed unmatched. Germline values: CDR1 DFQATT, CDR2 SNEGSKA (reference sequence). DNA for the CDR3: TGCAGTGTTACAGATCAGGGGGCGCGCACAGATACGCAGTATTTT. Residues: CSVTDQGARTDTQYF.

This chain links TRBV5-8 with TRBJ1-5, with D maybe TRBD1 (5 bases). Germline CDR1 SGHTS, CDR2 YDEGEE. Trimming pared 6 bases from V and 4 bases from J, leaving 8 bases between. The CDR3 length is 12 residues. The DNA for the CDR3 is TGTGCCAGCACCTGGGGGAATCAGCCCCAGCATTTT. Translation: CASTWGNQPQHF.

This clonotype appeared many times. This chain connects TRBV10-3 to TRBJ2-5; the match to TRBD1 covers 7 bases. V lost 4 bases to trimming and J lost 1 base; unmatched junction nucleotides: 3. CDR3 size: 14 residues. From germline, CDR1 is ENHRY and CDR2 SYGVKD. DNA for the CDR3: TGTGCCATCAGTGCGGGGACAGTCCAAGAGACCCAGTACTTC. Translating it yields CAISAGTVQETQYF.

This clonotype was seen many times. The rearrangement joins TRBV4-2 to TRBJ2-7, with D possibly matching TRBD2 (5 bases). Germline V CDR1 and CDR2: LGHNA, YNFKEQ. V shed 0 bases and J shed 4 bases, with 13 bases lying between them. This CDR3 is 15 amino acids long. The CDR3 sequence: CASSQDRDVAYEQYF. In DNA, the CDR3 is TGTGCCAGCAGCCAAGATCGGGATGTCGCTTACGAGCAGTACTTC.

The chain carries TRBV12-3 or TRBV12-4 and TRBJ1-1; tentatively, D is TRBD1 (5 bases). The CDR3 loop spans 14 amino acids. V was clipped by 5 bases and J by 1 base, with 11 bases between them. CDR3 loop: CASSLDTQNTEAFF. For the CDR3, the DNA is TGTGCCAGCAGTCTGGACACCCAGAACACTGAAGCTTTCTTT.

This clonotype was seen more than once but under ten times. The chain links TRBV18 to TRBJ2-1, with 11 positions matching TRBD2. This CDR3 has 17 amino acids. Trimming at V came to 2 bases and at J to 1 base, leaving 4 bases not matched to a gene. Germline CDR1 and CDR2: KGHSH and LQKENI. The CDR3: CASSPVLAGGSYNEQFF. Written as DNA, the CDR3 is TGTGCCAGCTCACCAGTCCTAGCGGGAGGTTCCTACAATGAGCAGTTCTTC. The full variable domain, in which reference TRBV18 and TRBJ2-1 provide the parts outside the CDR3, is NAGVMQNPRHLVRRRGQEARLRCSPMKGHSHVYWYRQLPEEGLKFMVYLQKENIIDESGMPKERFSAEFPKEGPSILRIQQVVRGDSAAYFCASSPVLAGGSYNEQFFGPGTRLTVL.

This clonotype appeared a few times. This chain connects TRBV7-2 to TRBJ2-7; 10 positions match TRBD2. Germline trimming cut 0 bases from V and 7 bases from J; bases unmatched to any gene: 6. CDR1 SGHTA and CDR2 FQGNSA come from the germline V gene. The CDR3 length is 15 residues. The CDR3 loop reads CASSLAVLAGDEQYF. Written as DNA, the CDR3 is TGTGCCAGCAGCTTAGCGGTTCTAGCGGGAGATGAGCAGTACTTC.

The CDR3 region has the DNA TGTGCCACCAGCACACCGGGACAGGGGATGGGCTCCTACGAGCAGTACTTC. Translation gives CATSTPGQGMGSYEQYF. The chain links TRBV15 to TRBJ2-7; TRBD1 agrees at 10 bases. CDR3 length: 17 amino acids. Per germline, CDR1 LNHNV and CDR2 YYDKDF (reference sequence). The trim removed 4 bases at V and 0 bases at J, leaving 9 bases unmatched. The full variable domain, rest sourced from reference TRBV15 and TRBJ2-7, is DAMVIQNPRYQVTQFGKPVTLSCSQTLNHNVMYWYQQKSSQAPKLLFHYYDKDFNNEADTPDNFQSRRPNTSFCFLDIRSPGLGDTAMYLCATSTPGQGMGSYEQYFGPGTRLTVT.

This clonotype was recorded at least ten times. The rearrangement uses TRBV7-2 and TRBJ2-5, with D maybe TRBD1 (5 bases). Per the germline V gene, CDR1 is SGHTA and CDR2 is FQGNSA. Trimming stripped 5 bases from V and 2 bases from J, with 12 bases between. The CDR3 runs 14 residues. CDR3 sequence (DNA): TGTGCCAGCAGCCGTCGACAGTCACAAGAGACCCAGTACTTC. Its protein is CASSRRQSQETQYF.